This T cell receptor (beta chain) was retrieved from a study of CD8 T cells in Susac syndrome. V shed 3 bases and J shed 5 bases, with 10 bases lying between them. This CDR3 has 13 amino acids. Germline CDR1 MNHEY, CDR2 SMNVEV (reference sequence). An amount of RNA that ranged from roughly 0.5 to 1 ug was reverse transcribed with random hexamers. TCRdb re-analysed the immunoSEQ multiplex PCR reads in MiXCR, keeping a single row per CDR3 protein. Of 70,000 or so distinct CDR3 sequences listed, roughly 95% are singletons. The source of this sequence is a human donor with multiple sclerosis. Sequencing used CD8+ T cells from PBMCs. The rearrangement joins TRBV27 to TRBJ2-5; maybe TRBD1 (5 bases). The CDR3 sequence: CASSFTRVETQYF. The CDR3 nucleotides are TGTGCCAGCAGTTTTACCAGGGTGGAGACCCAGTACTTC.